Here is one T cell receptor (beta chain) with its context. Trimming took off 7 bases at V and 5 bases at J, with 9 bases between the two ends. Germline V gives CDR1 MNHNY, CDR2 SVGAGI (reference sequence). The CDR3 contains 12 residues. As originally analysed: Estimation of nucleated cell counts relied on the amplification of reference gene primers. Sequencing used immunoSEQ multiplex PCR; TCRdb keeps in-frame clones, though not all of them. D and trimming come from the DNA, and the V and J calls and clone size come from that table. Seen here are approximately 50,000 clones, about 80% observed once, and the top ten hold more than 20%. These data are taken from a study of blood T cell repertoires in COVID-19. Background on the study: Specimens from acute and convalescent COVID-19 originated in the United States, Italy and Spain. Sources were T cells, B-cell-depleted T cells, or PBMCs; the material itself was cDNA or gDNA.

Sequencing was done on a sample of peripheral blood. The sequence was obtained from a man aged 50 to 59 with active or convalescent COVID-19. The chain combines TRBV6-6 with TRBJ1-5; the D is unclear. The CDR3 sequence is CASTWGDQPQHF. CDR3 coding DNA: TGTGCCAGCACTTGGGGAGATCAGCCCCAGCATTTT.